What follows are 32 T cell receptor beta chains derived from one specimen sequenced in a study of T cell responses to AZD1222 COVID-19 vaccine. Libraries were prepared by immunoSEQ multiplex PCR; TCRdb keeps only in-frame clonotypes and omits some of them. This table has 80,000 or so clones, 70% to 90% appearing once. Material: peripheral blood, obtained on day 0 of MenACWY control vaccination. The source is an adult in good health.

This sequence joins TRBV6-2 or TRBV6-3 and TRBJ1-2, with 10 bases that match TRBD1. Germline V CDR1 and CDR2: MNHEY, SVGEGT. The CDR3 spans 17 residues. V lost 2 bases and J lost 3; bases outside the gene matches: 9. The CDR3 DNA reads TGTGCCAGCAGTTACCCATCGACAGGGGGCACCCACTATGGCTACACCTTC. It specifies CASSYPSTGGTHYGYTF.

The chain recombines TRBV19 with TRBJ1-2; 10 positions agree with TRBD1. Germline values: CDR1 LNHDA, CDR2 SQIVND (reference sequence). The CDR3 sequence is 16 residues long. V lost 4 bases, J lost 1 base, and 6 bases stayed unmatched. In DNA, the CDR3 is TGTGCCAGTAGTAACACGGGACAGGGGATTAACTATGGCTACACCTTC. It specifies CASSNTGQGINYGYTF. Supplemented by reference TRBV19 and TRBJ1-2, the full variable domain reads DGGITQSPKYLFRKEGQNVTLSCEQNLNHDAMYWYRQDPGQGLRLIYYSQIVNDFQKGDIAEGYSVSREKKESFPLTVTSAQKNPTAFYLCASSNTGQGINYGYTFGSGTRLTVV.

V gene TRBV7-3 combines with J gene TRBJ1-1, with 7 bases matching TRBD1. The CDR3 extends over 15 amino acids. Germline trimming cut 5 bases from V and 4 bases from J; bases unmatched to any gene: 10. Germline CDR1 is SGHTA and CDR2 is FQGTGA. The DNA for the CDR3 is TGTGCCAGCAGCCTGACAGGGAGCTTCGGCACTGAAGCTTTCTTT. Protein product: CASSLTGSFGTEAFF.

The V and J genes are TRBV29-1 and TRBJ2-7; 7 positions agree with TRBD1. The J segment lost 2 bases and the V segment lost 4 bases, leaving 2 bases of the junction unmatched. The CDR3 is made up of 12 amino acids. Germline V lookup: CDR1 SQVTM, CDR2 ANQGSEA. The DNA of the CDR3 is TGCAGCGTTGCCGGGACAGCCTACGAGCAGTACTTC. Protein: CSVAGTAYEQYF.

The chain recombines TRBV4-2 with TRBJ1-2, with 8 bases matching TRBD1. The ends lost 1 base at V and 1 base at J; junction bases unmatched: 5. Per the germline V gene, CDR1 is LGHNA and CDR2 is YNFKEQ. The CDR3 loop spans 16 amino acids. The CDR3 region has the DNA TGTGCCAGCAGCCAAGCCGGGACAGGCGATAACTATGGCTACACCTTC. As protein: CASSQAGTGDNYGYTF.

This rearrangement joins TRBV7-9 to TRBJ2-4; D remains ambiguous. CDR1 is SEHNR and CDR2 is FQNEAQ in the germline V gene (reference sequence). With 1 base removed from V and 8 bases from J, the gap between germline ends came to 12 bases. The CDR3 contains 14 residues. The CDR3 DNA reads as TGTGCCAGCAGCTTAGTGGCCATTTCGGACATTCAGTACTTC. Its translation is CASSLVAISDIQYF.

The chain has TRBV19 and TRBJ2-3; 9 bases are shared with TRBD2. The CDR3 consists of 17 residues. The germline CDR1 and CDR2 sequences are LNHDA and SQIVND (reference sequence). The V gene end was trimmed by 5 bases and the J gene end by 3 bases; junction bases not matched to a gene: 12. CDR3 bases: TGTGCCAGTAGTCCTCCCGTGGGTAGCGGGGGAACAGATACGCAGTATTTT. It is translated as CASSPPVGSGGTDTQYF.

This clone was observed a single time. The CDR3 nucleotides are TGTGCCAGCAGCCCAGCGGTCCCTAACTATGGCTACACCTTC. Amino acids: CASSPAVPNYGYTF. The chain is built from TRBV6-5 and TRBJ1-2; the D is unclear. Germline V CDR1 and CDR2: MNHEY, SVGAGI. This CDR3 region has 14 residues. Deletions cut 6 bases from V and 0 bases from J, with 11 bases between.

The CDR3 loop is CASSQGGFSYNEQFF. CDR3 in DNA: TGTGCCAGCAGCCAGGGGGGCTTCTCCTACAATGAGCAGTTCTTC. The chain couples TRBV7-9 to TRBJ2-1; weak D call: TRBD1 (7 bases). Trimming took 5 bases from V and 0 from J, leaving 11 bases between them. The CDR3 length is 15 residues. The V gene's germline CDR1 is SEHNR and CDR2 FQNEAQ (reference sequence).

The chain recombines TRBV28 with TRBJ2-7, with D possibly matching TRBD1 (5 bases). Germline V gene lookup returns CDR1 MDHEN and CDR2 SYDVKM. V was shortened by 6 bases and J by 2 bases, with 11 bases between the two germline ends. The CDR3 sequence is 13 residues long. CDR3 DNA: TGTGCCAGCAGAGACAGTGGAGCCTACGAGCAGTACTTC. Translated: CASRDSGAYEQYF.

This sequence joins TRBV10-3 and TRBJ2-1, with 11 nucleotides matching TRBD1. This CDR3 is 15 amino acids long. CDR1 ENHRY and CDR2 SYGVKD come from the germline V gene. With 8 bases clipped from V and 3 bases from J, the junction kept 6 bases outside the gene matches. The DNA of the CDR3 is TGTGCCATCGGAGAAGGGACAGGGGGCTACAATGAGCAGTTCTTC. Translating gives CAIGEGTGGYNEQFF.

The chain combines TRBV6-5 with TRBJ1-1; tentative D call: TRBD1 (5 bases). This CDR3 contains 14 residues. CDR1 is MNHEY and CDR2 is SVGAGI in the germline V gene. V shed 2 bases and J shed 8 bases, with 15 bases lying between them. CDR3 sequence: CASSYRQGRGEAFF. CDR3 bases: TGTGCCAGCAGTTACAGGCAGGGACGGGGAGAAGCTTTCTTT.

CDR3 loop: CASSVADSNYGYTF. CDR3 sequence (DNA): TGTGCCAGCAGCGTTGCCGACAGCAACTATGGCTACACCTTC. The chain uses TRBV9 and TRBJ1-2; D might be TRBD1 (5 bases). Trimming stripped 2 bases from V and 2 bases from J, with 10 bases between. There are 14 residues in the CDR3. CDR1 and CDR2 (germline): SGDLS, YYNGEE.

This clone was picked up one time. J is TRBJ1-5 and V is TRBV6-5; unclear D gene. Between the trimmed V and J ends, which lost 4 bases and 5 bases, there was a span of 12 bases. CDR1 and CDR2 (germline): MNHEY, SVGAGI. The CDR3 consists of 14 residues. The CDR3 spells CASSFRQDYQPQHF. The CDR3, as DNA: TGTGCCAGCAGTTTTAGGCAGGATTATCAGCCCCAGCATTTT.

V usage is TRBV18 and J usage is TRBJ2-3; D unresolved. The CDR3 runs 15 residues. V was pared by 3 bases and J by 0 bases, with 10 bases between. Germline values: CDR1 KGHSH, CDR2 LQKENI. The CDR3 spells CASSPPADSTDTQYF. The CDR3 bases are TGTGCCAGCTCACCCCCAGCAGATAGCACAGATACGCAGTATTTT.

V usage is TRBV14 and J usage is TRBJ1-3; 9 bases agree with TRBD1. V trimming: 1 base; J trimming: 2 bases; junction bases outside the gene matches: 0. From germline, CDR1 is SGHDN and CDR2 FVKESK. The CDR3 consists of 15 residues. CDR3 in DNA: TGTGCCAGCAGCCAAGGACAGGGGGCTGGAAACACCATATATTTT. Its translation: CASSQGQGAGNTIYF.

V and J are TRBV4-1 and TRBJ2-1; D assignment may be TRBD1 or TRBD2 (6 bases each). With 0 bases removed from V and 1 base from J, the gap between germline ends came to 7 bases. Germline CDR1 and CDR2: MGHRA and YSYEKL. The CDR3 extends over 15 amino acids. CDR3 DNA sequence: TGCGCCAGCAGCCAAGAAGGGGGGTCCTACAATGAGCAGTTCTTC. Amino acid sequence: CASSQEGGSYNEQFF.

In its sample, this clone was seen once. The chain employs TRBV9 and TRBJ1-2; D unresolved. The CDR3 covers 12 residues. The V gene's germline CDR1 is SGDLS and CDR2 YYNGEE. V lost 0 bases, J lost 5 bases, and 5 bases lay in between. This CDR3 reads CASSVEGYGYTF. CDR3 in DNA: TGTGCCAGCAGCGTAGAAGGGTATGGCTACACCTTC.

The chain couples TRBV12-3 or TRBV12-4 to TRBJ1-2, with TRBD1 as a possible D gene (5 bases). The V end lost 7 bases, the J end lost 7 bases, and 16 bases lay between the germline ends. The CDR3 has 13 residues. The CDR3 loop is CASTRLREGGYTF. CDR3 sequence (DNA): TGTGCCAGCACCCGCCTCAGGGAGGGTGGCTACACCTTC.

The table lists this clone with a count of one. The chain recombines TRBV7-2 with TRBJ1-1; D remains ambiguous. The CDR3 contains 12 residues. V lost 5 bases to trimming and J lost 8 bases, with 12 bases between them. The germline V gene has CDR1 SGHTA and CDR2 FQGNSA. CDR3 region: CASSQARQEAFF. DNA of the CDR3: TGTGCCAGCAGCCAAGCGAGGCAGGAAGCTTTCTTT.

This rearrangement joins TRBV6-5 to TRBJ1-1; maybe TRBD1 (6 bases). The CDR3 contains 13 residues. The germline V gene encodes CDR1 MNHEY and CDR2 SVGAGI. V was trimmed by 5 bases and J by 4 bases, leaving 11 bases between them. Here the CDR3 reads CASSTGYGTEAFF. The CDR3 region has the DNA TGTGCCAGCAGTACAGGGTATGGCACTGAAGCTTTCTTT.

The chain links TRBV6-5 to TRBJ1-3, with D unresolved. The CDR3 contains 16 residues. V was shortened by 2 bases and J by 1 base, with 12 bases between the two germline ends. Germline V lookup: CDR1 MNHEY, CDR2 SVGAGI. Here the CDR3 reads CASSYRRSFSGNTIYF. The CDR3 DNA sequence: TGTGCCAGCAGTTACCGGAGAAGTTTTTCTGGAAACACCATATATTTT.

CDR3 sequence (DNA): TGTGCCAGCAGCGGATTACGACAGGGGGCAACCCAGCCCCAGCATTTT. This gives the protein CASSGLRQGATQPQHF. The gene calls are TRBV6-2 or TRBV6-3 and TRBJ1-5; 10 bases match TRBD1. The CDR3 covers 16 residues. CDR1 MNHEY and CDR2 SVGEGT come from the germline V gene. With V trimmed by 6 bases and J by 7 bases, 12 bases remained unmatched.

This chain joins TRBV11-2 and TRBJ2-1; 13 bases align to TRBD2. The CDR3 sequence is 16 residues long. Germline CDR1 SGHAT, CDR2 FQNNGV. J gave up 6 bases and V 4 bases, and 6 bases lay outside the gene matches. The CDR3, as DNA: TGTGCCAGCAGCTCAACAGGGACTAGCGGGACCAATGAGCAGTTCTTC. Amino acid sequence: CASSSTGTSGTNEQFF. Complete variable domain (other parts from reference TRBV11-2 and TRBJ2-1): EAGVAQSPRYKIIEKRQSVAFWCNPISGHATLYWYQQILGQGPKLLIQFQNNGVVDDSQLPKDRFSAERLKGVDSTLKIQPAKLEDSAVYLCASSSTGTSGTNEQFFGPGTRLTVL.

The chain carries TRBV4-3 and TRBJ1-5; no definite D call. V lost 1 base to trimming and J lost 6 bases, with 13 bases between them. This CDR3 comprises 15 residues. The germline gives CDR1 LGHNA, CDR2 YSLEER. The CDR3 spells CASSQAFDWVQPQHF. CDR3 nucleotides: TGCGCCAGCAGCCAAGCCTTTGACTGGGTTCAGCCCCAGCATTTT.

V and J are TRBV9 and TRBJ2-3; weak D call: TRBD2 (6 bases). The germline V and J ends were trimmed by 8 bases and 2 bases, with 24 bases remaining between them. In germline, CDR1 is SGDLS, CDR2 YYNGEE. The CDR3 totals 17 residues. This chain's CDR3 is CARPERAPGTPTDTQYF. The CDR3 DNA follows: TGTGCCAGACCCGAGCGCGCACCCGGGACTCCCACAGATACGCAGTATTTT. The whole variable domain, remainder taken from reference TRBV9 and TRBJ2-3, is DSGVTQTPKHLITATGQRVTLRCSPRSGDLSVYWYQQSLDQGLQFLIQYYNGEERAKGNILERFSAQQFPDLHSELNLSSLELGDSALYFCARPERAPGTPTDTQYFGPGTRLTVL.

This chain connects TRBV6-4 to TRBJ2-3; 10 bases agree with TRBD2. Trimming took 2 bases from V and 2 from J; bases not matched to a gene: 7. The CDR3 extends over 17 amino acids. Germline V gives CDR1 MRHNA, CDR2 SNTAGT. The CDR3 here is CASSDLLAGAPTDTQYF. CDR3 DNA sequence: TGTGCCAGCAGTGACCTCCTAGCGGGGGCCCCCACAGATACGCAGTATTTT.

The chain links TRBV14 to TRBJ2-5; no clear D. The CDR3 loop spans 12 amino acids. The V end was cut by 4 bases, the J end by 4 bases, with 7 bases between. Germline CDR1 reads SGHDN; CDR2 reads FVKESK. The CDR3 spells CASSPGGETQYF. The CDR3 nucleotides are TGTGCCAGCAGCCCGGGCGGAGAGACCCAGTACTTC.

A single count supports this clone. The rearrangement joins TRBV12-3 or TRBV12-4 to TRBJ1-2, with D possibly TRBD1 on 5 matching bases. Between the trimmed V and J ends, which lost 1 base and 8 bases, there was a span of 8 bases. The CDR3 extends over 12 amino acids. The DNA of the CDR3 is TGTGCCAGCAGTTTAGGGGACCCCGGCTACACCTTC. Protein: CASSLGDPGYTF.

The rearrangement uses TRBV6-2 or TRBV6-3 and TRBJ2-3, with no clear D. The CDR3 covers 15 residues. V was clipped by 2 bases and J by 0 bases, with 9 bases between them. From germline, CDR1 is MNHEY and CDR2 SVGEGT. The CDR3 bases are TGTGCCAGCAGTTACCGTGGGATAAGCACAGATACGCAGTATTTT. It yields the protein CASSYRGISTDTQYF.

The chain combines TRBV5-1 with TRBJ2-7, with TRBD1 identical over 7 bases. Germline loops: CDR1 SGHRS, CDR2 YFSETQ. V lost 3 bases and J lost 3; bases outside the gene matches: 9. The CDR3 is made up of 15 amino acids. The CDR3 sequence is CASSSGTEKFYEQYF. CDR3 nucleotide sequence: TGCGCCAGCAGCTCCGGGACAGAAAAATTCTACGAGCAGTACTTC.

The chain recombines TRBV11-3 with TRBJ1-2; D ambiguous. The germline V gene has CDR1 SGHNT and CDR2 YENEEA. The CDR3 totals 13 residues. Trimming stripped 3 bases from V and 3 bases from J, with 8 bases between. As DNA, the CDR3 is TGTGCCAGCAGCTTGGGGAGAGACTATGGCTACACCTTC. It translates to CASSLGRDYGYTF.